Described below is a single T cell receptor (beta chain) sequence and its context. It lacks a known antigen. No qualities accompany the bases; no much larger clone lies one base away. Trimming at the junction amounts to 6 bases on V and 4 bases on J, and the germline ends lie 12 bases apart. The CDR3 contains 13 residues, cysteine and phenylalanine counted. The kept DNA is CDR3 alone, 39 bases in frame from the first base. The germline V gene supplies CDR1 MDHEN and CDR2 SYDVKM. The sample originates from a study of T cell responses to AZD1222 COVID-19 vaccine (dated by TCRdb to about 2021). Looking at the study overall: AZD1222 recipients with second doses at about 4 weeks or about 12 weeks were pooled, because spike-specific TCR depth and breadth did not differ between schedules. TCR sequencing covered over 230 trial participants: approximately 200 given two doses of AZD1222 and 26 given two doses of MenACWY control vaccine. Trial participants were enrolled by age into subgroups of 18-55, 56-69 and 70-plus years, and around 150, 28 and 57 TCR-sequenced participants, respectively, were included in these subgroups. General findings and caveats noted by the study authors: Conclusions about previously exposed vaccinees are limited, since just a handful of AZD1222 recipients were seropositive for SARS-CoV-2 at baseline. The whole spike protein was spanned by vaccine-associated CD4 TCRs, and dominant responses were seen in regions 160-218 and 743-854. Nearly half of unique spike-specific TCRs reportedly recognized epitopes outside regions mutated in the B.1.351 and B.1.1.7 variants. Because no samples from the day 14 peak response were available, repertoires could be characterized only after the peak T cell response. A significant rise in spike-specific TCR breadth and depth was observed after two AZD1222 doses relative to day 0 and relative to MenACWY recipients. The 56-69-year group was small, and its depth increase did not reach significance, likely because of low power. Most participants were white British and females outnumbered males, and the authors suggested that clonal diversity may have been underestimated.

The time point label corresponds to: baseline before first vaccination. Vaccinee samples came from UK trials COV001 and COV002, including a single-blind randomized controlled phase 2/3 trial of AZD1222 (ChAdOx1 nCoV-19) in healthy adults. For TCRbeta chain sequencing, PBMC samples from trial participants were taken at day 0 and at day 28 after the second dose. The CDR3 regions of human TCRbeta chains were analyzed by immunosequencing. Per the original workflow: TCRs in the repertoires were compared against a reference library of SARS-CoV-2-specific TCRs that had been generated with the MIRA antigen-specificity platform. Breadth meant the fraction of unique TCRs that were SARS-CoV-2-associated, whereas depth meant the fraction of total T cells that were SARS-CoV-2-associated. Using the MIRA data, each spike-specific TCR was assigned both to the spike region to which the TCR was reactive and to a CD4 or CD8 class. Log10-transformed breadth and depth values were compared by one-way ANOVA with Sidak's multiple comparisons tests. TCRdb mirrors the immuneACCESS table, restricted to in-frame sequences. Some clones are absent from its copies; in checked studies, under half trace to an unresolved V gene, and the reason for the others is unknown. That table is the source of V, J and clone size, and D and trimming were worked out from the DNA. In all, the sample holds 120,000 or so clones, and about 90% of those were seen once. Of the sample, roughly 10% is held by the ten largest clones.

The chain links TRBV28 with TRBJ1-2, with a tentative D gene TRBD1 over 6 matching bases. This specimen consisted of peripheral blood, obtained on day 0 of AZD1222 vaccination. This TCR came from an adult in good health. CDR3 protein: CASSLGHRYGYTF. In nucleotide form, the sequence is TGTGCCAGCAGCTTGGGACACCGCTATGGCTACACCTTC.